What follows are 5 T cell receptor beta chains derived from one specimen sequenced in a study of tumor and adjacent non-tumor tissue in lung cancer. The template was RNA from unsorted bulk tissue. TCRbeta libraries were built with three rounds of nested PCR, modified from ARM-PCR. TCRdb independently ran MiXCR on the multiplex PCR reads; one entry per CDR3 protein. The table includes about 110,000 distinct CDR3 sequences, more than 70% detected once. Source material: lung tumor tissue. The receptors were gathered from a woman aged 60-75 years with non-small cell lung cancer.

With respect to this clonotype: One end of the junction fails to match germline, which may point to a read error. The chain couples TRBV12-3 or TRBV12-4 to TRBJ2-7; no clear D gene. The CDR3 runs to 14 residues. The CDR3 DNA reads as TGTGCCAGCAGTTGGCATGTGACTCTCAACGAGCAGTACTTT. It yields the protein CASSWHVTLNEQYF.

There are many counts of this clonotype. The chain joins TRBV29-1 to TRBJ2-3; 8 bases line up with TRBD2. Trimming at V came to 7 bases and at J to 5 bases, leaving 5 bases not matched to a gene. There are 12 residues in the CDR3. Germline CDR1 and CDR2: SQVTM and ANQGSEA. Here the CDR3 DNA reads TGCAGCGCTACTAGCGGCGGAGATACGCAGTATTTT. Protein sequence: CSATSGGDTQYF.

As to this clonotype: This may stem from a read error, because a much larger clone lies one nucleotide away. Here the CDR3 reads CSAGLQSATYEQYF. CDR3 nucleotides: TGCAGTGCTGGTCTGCAGTCGGCGACCTACGAGCAGTACTTC. The chain combines TRBV20-1 with TRBJ2-7; D unresolved. This CDR3 spans 14 amino acids. The V gene lost 5 bases and the J gene lost 2 bases, with 16 bases spanning the gap. The germline CDR1 and CDR2 sequences are DFQATT and SNEGSKA (reference sequence).

The chain recombines TRBV11-2 with TRBJ2-3; D is unclear. V was cut by 1 base and J by 8 bases, with 16 bases left in between. The CDR3 is made up of 15 amino acids. CDR1 is SGHAT and CDR2 is FQNNGV in the germline V gene. The CDR3 DNA is TGTGCCAGCAGCTTAGTGGAGAGAGAGATAGTTACGCAGTATTTT. It is translated as CASSLVEREIVTQYF.

This sequence joins TRBV6-5 and TRBJ1-3; D remains unclear. Germline V CDR1 and CDR2: MNHEY, SVGAGI. V lost 4 bases to trimming and J lost 6 bases, with 22 bases between them. The CDR3 runs 17 residues. In nucleotides, the CDR3 is TGTGCCAGCAGTTGCTCGAACTCTGAGGGTACAGTAAACACCATATATTTT. Translating gives CASSCSNSEGTVNTIYF.